A selection of T cell receptor beta chains follows, all from one sample in a study of T-cell reconstitution after alpha-beta-depleted transplantation in children. TCRdb re-called the PCR reads through MiXCR, storing one row per CDR3 protein. This repertoire shows a few hundred thousand distinct CDR3 sequences, 25% to 30% found once; its top ten account for around 36%. The input for sequencing was PBMCs, taken before TCRalphabeta/CD19-depleted stem cell transplant. These receptors originate from a boy under two years old with Wiskott-Aldrich syndrome, due to receive a stem cell transplant. CDR3s include the opening cysteine and the closing phenylalanine or tryptophan. D genes are given only for firm matches. Only some rows state a clone size, as once, few, many or a class for expanded clones.

TRBJ2-3,TRBV5-1,NA,NA,CASSLLIPGADTQYF,TGCGCCAGCAGCTTACTTATTCCGGGCGCAGATACGCAGTATTTT
TRBJ2-5,TRBV7-2,NA,once,CASTTKSGETQYF,TGTGCCAGCACGACCAAATCGGGGGAGACCCAGTACTTC
TRBJ2-2,TRBV5-1,TRBD1,NA,CASSPRTKRTGRNTGELFF,TGCGCCAGCAGCCCTCGAACTAAAAGGACAGGGAGGAACACCGGGGAGCTGTTTTTT
TRBJ1-1,TRBV2,NA,NA,CARAGNTEAFF,TGTGCCAGGGCAGGGAACACTGAAGCTTTCTTT
TRBJ2-3,TRBV5-6,NA,NA,CASSPQGFRQYF,TGTGCCAGCAGCCCTCAGGGCTTTAGGCAGTATTTT
TRBJ2-5,TRBV4-2,TRBD2,NA,CASSLRRGSGNKSTQYF,TGTGCCAGCAGCCTCCGAAGGGGTAGCGGGAACAAGAGCACCCAGTACTTC
TRBJ1-5,TRBV3-1,NA,NA,CASSQGPRQPQHF,TGTGCCAGCAGCCAGGGCCCCAGGCAGCCCCAGCATTTT
TRBJ2-7,TRBV5-1,TRBD2,few,CASGTGTSDLEQYF,TGCGCCAGCGGCACCGGGACTAGCGACCTCGAGCAGTACTTC
TRBJ2-2,TRBV5-4,NA,few,CASSQVNTGELFF,TGTGCCAGCAGCCAAGTCAACACCGGGGAGCTGTTTTTT
TRBJ2-3,TRBV10-3,TRBD2,few,CAISESTGLAGTDTQYF,TGTGCCATCAGTGAGTCGACGGGACTAGCGGGCACAGATACGCAGTATTTT
TRBJ1-1,TRBV3-1,NA,NA,CASSQGETEAFF,TGTGCCAGCAGCCAAGGGGAAACTGAAGCTTTCTTT
TRBJ2-3,TRBV29-1,NA,NA,CSVAQTDTQYF,TGCAGCGTTGCCCAAACCGATACGCAGTATTTT
TRBJ2-3,TRBV20-1,TRBD2,NA,CSASQRDGSTDTQYF,TGCAGTGCTTCTCAGCGGGACGGAAGCACAGATACGCAGTATTTT
TRBJ2-7,TRBV7-9,TRBD2,NA,CASSPLRGAIYEQYF,TGTGCCAGCAGCCCCTTGCGGGGGGCGATCTACGAGCAGTACTTC
TRBJ2-1,TRBV5-1,TRBD2,NA,CASRQSGTYYNEQFF,TGCGCCAGCAGACAAAGCGGGACTTACTACAATGAGCAGTTCTTC
TRBJ1-1,TRBV5-1,NA,NA,CASSSTALNTEAFF,TGCGCCAGCAGCTCAACAGCGCTGAACACTGAAGCTTTCTTT
TRBJ2-3,TRBV11-2,NA,few,CASGGFFTVTDTQYF,TGTGCCAGCGGGGGGTTCTTCACGGTCACAGATACGCAGTATTTT
TRBJ2-2,TRBV5-1,TRBD2,few,CASSPVAGVSGTGELFF,TGCGCCAGCAGCCCCGTGGCGGGGGTCAGCGGCACCGGGGAGCTGTTTTTT
TRBJ2-2,TRBV20-1,TRBD1,NA,CSADRQGGTGELFF,TGCAGTGCTGATAGACAGGGGGGCACCGGGGAGCTGTTTTTT
TRBJ2-5,TRBV5-1,NA,NA,CASSLVQGLGETQYF,TGCGCCAGCAGCTTGGTTCAGGGGTTGGGAGAGACCCAGTACTTC
TRBJ1-1,TRBV20-1,NA,few,CSAREKPLIGTEAFF,TGCAGTGCTAGAGAGAAACCCCTAATCGGGACTGAAGCTTTCTTT
TRBJ2-7,TRBV4-1,NA,once,CASSGGKVYEQYF,TGCGCCAGCAGTGGAGGGAAAGTCTACGAGCAGTACTTC
TRBJ1-2,TRBV5-1,TRBD1,many,CASSSTGDYGYTF,TGCGCCAGCAGCTCTACAGGGGACTATGGCTACACCTTC
TRBJ1-4,TRBV5-1,NA,NA,CASMRDTYNEKLFF,TGCGCCAGCATGCGGGACACCTATAATGAAAAACTGTTTTTT
TRBJ2-7,TRBV5-1,NA,NA,CASSSLDTYEQYF,TGCGCCAGCAGCTCACTAGATACCTACGAGCAGTACTTC
TRBJ2-7,TRBV7-8,TRBD2,few,CASRLGLAGGGSYEQYF,TGTGCCAGCAGGTTGGGACTAGCGGGTGGAGGGTCCTACGAGCAGTACTTC
TRBJ1-2,TRBV29-1,NA,NA,CSVVGSYGYTF,TGCAGCGTTGTGGGGAGCTATGGCTACACCTTC
TRBJ2-5,TRBV6-1,TRBD2,NA,CASSKGLAGVETQYF,TGTGCCAGCAGTAAGGGACTAGCGGGAGTCGAGACCCAGTACTTC
TRBJ1-3,TRBV5-1,NA,few,CASSFRDERDTIYF,TGCGCCAGCAGCTTCCGGGACGAGCGCGACACCATATATTTT
TRBJ2-3,TRBV29-1,NA,NA,CSVVVRRATDTQYF,TGCAGCGTTGTGGTCAGGCGGGCCACAGATACGCAGTATTTT
TRBJ2-2,TRBV4-1,TRBD2,NA,CASSQRRGLGGAGELFF,TGCGCCAGCAGCCAGAGGAGGGGACTAGGGGGGGCCGGGGAGCTGTTTTTT
TRBJ1-2,TRBV20-1,TRBD1,NA,CSAPQGNPNYGYTF,TGCAGTGCTCCACAGGGGAATCCCAACTATGGCTACACCTTC
TRBJ2-7,TRBV3-1,NA,few,CASSQESQGVEQYF,TGTGCCAGCAGCCAAGAATCGCAGGGCGTCGAGCAGTACTTC
TRBJ2-3,TRBV18,NA,few,CASSPGKQNTQYF,TGTGCCAGCTCACCGGGAAAACAGAATACGCAGTATTTT
TRBJ1-1,TRBV7-3,NA,NA,CASSLGGETEAFF,TGTGCCAGCAGCTTGGGGGGGGAGACTGAAGCTTTCTTT
TRBJ2-3,TRBV9,TRBD2,NA,CASGRASGSPDTQYF,TGTGCCAGCGGTAGAGCTAGCGGGAGTCCAGATACGCAGTATTTT
TRBJ2-3,TRBV2,TRBD2,NA,CASIQTSSTDTQYF,TGTGCCAGCATCCAGACTAGCAGCACAGATACGCAGTATTTT
TRBJ2-7,TRBV5-6,NA,few,CASSLGDLFHEQYF,TGTGCCAGCAGCTTGGGGGACCTGTTTCACGAGCAGTACTTC
TRBJ2-5,TRBV14,NA,few,CASSQGVRASETQYF,TGTGCCAGCAGCCAAGGGGTCAGGGCATCGGAGACCCAGTACTTC
TRBJ1-6,TRBV2,TRBD1,few,CASSTPETGSDPYNSPLHF,TGTGCCAGCAGCACACCCGAGACAGGGAGCGACCCCTATAATTCACCCCTCCACTTT
TRBJ1-1,TRBV27,TRBD1,NA,CASSNHRGNTEAFF,TGTGCCAGCAGTAACCACAGGGGAAACACTGAAGCTTTCTTT